The 16 T cell receptor beta chains below come from one sample, sequenced in a study of technical replicates of blood from a few donors. The data were produced by immunoSEQ multiplex PCR, yet TCRdb's version contains in-frame clones alone and is incomplete. In the table there are about 56,000 clones, about 93% of which are singletons. Sequencing used PBMCs. All receptors come from a human donor in good health. Some clones in this sample may be carry-over from other donors' samples.

The chain carries TRBV2 and TRBJ2-6; D unresolved. Looked up from germline, CDR1 is SNHLY and CDR2 is FYNNEI. The CDR3 runs 15 residues. Between the trimmed V and J ends, which lost 6 bases and 2 bases, there was a span of 11 bases. The CDR3 reads CASSKIEPGANVLTF. CDR3 coding DNA: TGTGCCAGCAGCAAGATCGAGCCTGGGGCCAACGTCCTGACTTTC.

V gene TRBV2 combines with J gene TRBJ1-1; D is unclear. V was shortened by 1 base and J by 1 base, with 7 bases between the two germline ends. Germline V gives CDR1 SNHLY, CDR2 FYNNEI. The CDR3 consists of 14 residues. CDR3 coding DNA: TGTGCCAGCAGTGAAGAATCGAGGAACACTGAAGCTTTCTTT. Its protein is CASSEESRNTEAFF.

V and J are TRBV7-8 and TRBJ2-3; D call uncertain. Trimming took 5 bases from V and 14 from J, leaving 17 bases between them. The CDR3 spans 12 residues. Germline V gene lookup returns CDR1 SGHVS and CDR2 FQNEAQ. The CDR3 spells CASSTDFLVPYF. The CDR3 DNA reads TGTGCCAGCAGCACTGATTTCCTAGTTCCGTATTTT.

The V call is TRBV18, the J call TRBJ1-1; D perhaps matches TRBD1 (5 bases). CDR1 is KGHSH, CDR2 LQKENI, per germline. Trimming took 3 bases from V and 4 from J, leaving 15 bases between them. This CDR3 is built from 15 residues. The CDR3 nucleotides read TGTGCCAGCTCACCTAGCGGCGCAGGGACCACTGAAGCTTTCTTT. This codes for CASSPSGAGTTEAFF.

This chain joins TRBV11-2 and TRBJ2-3; D may be TRBD2 (5 bases). CDR1 is SGHAT, CDR2 FQNNGV, per germline. With 1 base removed from V and 2 bases from J, the gap between germline ends came to 16 bases. The CDR3 consists of 17 residues. CDR3 in amino acids: CASSLVASSEPTDTQYF. DNA of the CDR3: TGTGCCAGCAGCTTAGTCGCGAGTAGCGAGCCCACAGATACGCAGTATTTT.

This rearrangement joins TRBV30 to TRBJ2-7; 10 nucleotides line up with TRBD1. This CDR3 is built from 15 residues. V was clipped by 2 bases and J by 1 base; unmatched bases: 5. Per germline, CDR1 GTSNPN and CDR2 SVGIG (reference sequence). In DNA, the CDR3 is TGTGCCTGGAGTCCTGGACAGGGGGTATCCTACGAGCAGTACTTC. Amino acids: CAWSPGQGVSYEQYF.

CDR3 loop: CASRWRPNTEAFF. The CDR3 DNA sequence: TGTGCCAGCCGATGGAGACCGAACACTGAAGCTTTCTTT. The chain uses TRBV2 and TRBJ1-1; D gene uncertain. Between the trimmed V and J ends, which lost 8 bases and 1 base, there was a span of 11 bases. There are 13 residues in the CDR3. CDR1 is SNHLY, CDR2 FYNNEI, per germline.

The chain carries TRBV5-4 and TRBJ2-1; 8 nucleotides line up with TRBD1. CDR1 is SGHNT, CDR2 YYREEE, per germline (reference sequence). The V and J ends lost 2 bases and 6 bases, in that order; junction bases with no gene match: 7. This CDR3 spans 15 amino acids. CDR3: CASSFLRTGSNEQFF. The DNA of the CDR3 is TGTGCCAGCAGCTTCCTGCGGACAGGGTCCAATGAGCAGTTCTTC.

The chain uses TRBV4-3 and TRBJ2-3, with 8 bases lining up with TRBD1. Germline-derived CDR1 and CDR2 are LGHNA and YSLEER. The CDR3 totals 17 residues. V lost 1 base and J lost 0; bases outside the gene matches: 6. DNA for the CDR3: TGCGCCAGCAGCCAAGGGGGTCGGACAGGGAGCACAGATACGCAGTATTTT. It translates to CASSQGGRTGSTDTQYF.

The chain recombines TRBV6-5 with TRBJ2-7, with D tentatively TRBD2 (5 bases). The CDR3 sequence is 16 residues long. Germline V CDR1 and CDR2: MNHEY, SVGAGI. V was clipped by 0 bases and J by 6 bases, with 18 bases between them. The CDR3 loop reads CASSYSRARGKGEQYF. The CDR3 DNA follows: TGTGCCAGCAGTTACTCTCGGGCCCGGGGTAAGGGCGAGCAGTACTTC.

V usage is TRBV7-7 and J usage is TRBJ2-1; maybe TRBD2 (5 bases). Germline-derived CDR1 and CDR2 are SSHAT and FNYEAQ (reference sequence). This CDR3 has 14 amino acids. Trimming took 5 bases from V and 6 from J, leaving 14 bases between them. In DNA form, the CDR3 reads TGTGCCAGCAGCCCCGAGCCGAGCGGCAATGAGCAGTTCTTC. Its protein is CASSPEPSGNEQFF.

The chain carries TRBV5-4 and TRBJ2-1, with D possibly being TRBD2 (6 bases). The V and J ends lost 6 bases and 9 bases respectively, with 10 bases between them. The CDR3 is made up of 11 amino acids. Germline V gene lookup returns CDR1 SGHNT and CDR2 YYREEE (reference sequence). The CDR3 region is CASTNSGEQFF. The CDR3 DNA sequence: TGTGCCAGCACCAATAGCGGTGAGCAGTTCTTC.

This clone was observed once. This rearrangement joins TRBV30 to TRBJ2-4, with 7 bases lining up with TRBD2. This CDR3 comprises 13 residues. V shed 4 bases, J shed 6 bases, and the junction held 6 bases outside the gene matches. Germline V gene data show CDR1 as GTSNPN and CDR2 as SVGIG (reference sequence). The CDR3: CAWTSGFGNIQYF. CDR3 nucleotide sequence: TGTGCCTGGACTAGCGGTTTTGGAAACATTCAGTACTTC.

The V call is TRBV7-9, the J call TRBJ2-5; TRBD2 is a possible D gene (8 bases). Between the trimmed V and J ends, which lost 4 bases and 8 bases, there was a span of 26 bases. The germline V gene has CDR1 SEHNR and CDR2 FQNEAQ (reference sequence). This CDR3 is built from 17 residues. The CDR3 DNA follows: TGTGCCAGCAGCTCAGAGAGGATAGGGACAGCGGGAGATACCCAGTACTTC. It specifies CASSSERIGTAGDTQYF.

V gene TRBV4-1 combines with J gene TRBJ2-1; 8 bases are shared with TRBD2. The CDR3 extends over 16 amino acids. The V gene's germline CDR1 is MGHRA and CDR2 YSYEKL. Trimming removed 0 bases from V and 9 bases from J; junction bases left unmatched: 10. DNA for the CDR3: TGCGCCAGCAGCCAAGATCCCGGGACTAGTCCCATTGAGCAGTTCTTC. Protein: CASSQDPGTSPIEQFF.

The chain joins TRBV30 to TRBJ1-5; D uncertain. Trimming pared 1 base from V and 7 bases from J, leaving 11 bases between. Germline V gives CDR1 GTSNPN, CDR2 SVGIG (reference sequence). The length of the CDR3 is 13 residues. The CDR3: CAWSASEEQPQHF. The CDR3 DNA reads TGTGCCTGGAGTGCGAGTGAGGAACAGCCCCAGCATTTT.